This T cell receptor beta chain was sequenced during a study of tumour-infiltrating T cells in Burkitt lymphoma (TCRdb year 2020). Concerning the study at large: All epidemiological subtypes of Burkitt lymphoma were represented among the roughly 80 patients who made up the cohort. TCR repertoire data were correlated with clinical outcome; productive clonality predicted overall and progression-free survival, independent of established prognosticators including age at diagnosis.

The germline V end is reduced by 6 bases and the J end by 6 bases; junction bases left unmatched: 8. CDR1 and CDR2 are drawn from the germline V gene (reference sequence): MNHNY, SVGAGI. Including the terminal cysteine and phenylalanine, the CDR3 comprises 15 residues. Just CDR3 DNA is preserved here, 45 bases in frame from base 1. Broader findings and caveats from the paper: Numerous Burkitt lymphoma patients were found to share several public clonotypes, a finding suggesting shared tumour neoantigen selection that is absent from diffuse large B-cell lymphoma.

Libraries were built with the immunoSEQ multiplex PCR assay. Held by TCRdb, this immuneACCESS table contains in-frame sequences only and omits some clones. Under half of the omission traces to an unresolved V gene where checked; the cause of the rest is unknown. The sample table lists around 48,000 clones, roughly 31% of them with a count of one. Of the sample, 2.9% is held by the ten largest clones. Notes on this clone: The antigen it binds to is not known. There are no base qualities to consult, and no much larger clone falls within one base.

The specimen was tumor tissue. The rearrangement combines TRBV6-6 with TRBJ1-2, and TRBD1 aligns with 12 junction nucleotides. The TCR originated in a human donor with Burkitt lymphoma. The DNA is TGTGCCAGCAGGGGACAGGGGGCGCGTTACGATGGCTACACCTTC. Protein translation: CASRGQGARYDGYTF.